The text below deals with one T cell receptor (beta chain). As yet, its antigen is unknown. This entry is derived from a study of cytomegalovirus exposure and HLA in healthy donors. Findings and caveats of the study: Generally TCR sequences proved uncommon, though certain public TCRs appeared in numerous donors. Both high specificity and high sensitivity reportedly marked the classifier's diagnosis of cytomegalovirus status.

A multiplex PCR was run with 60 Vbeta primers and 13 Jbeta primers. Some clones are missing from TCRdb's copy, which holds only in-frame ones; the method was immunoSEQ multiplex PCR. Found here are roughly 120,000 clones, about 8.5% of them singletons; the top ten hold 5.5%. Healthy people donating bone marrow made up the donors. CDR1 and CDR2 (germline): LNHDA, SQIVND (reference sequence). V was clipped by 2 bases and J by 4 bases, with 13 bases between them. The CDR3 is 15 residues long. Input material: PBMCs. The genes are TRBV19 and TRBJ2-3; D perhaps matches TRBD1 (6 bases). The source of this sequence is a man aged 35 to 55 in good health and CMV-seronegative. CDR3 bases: TGTGCCAGTAGTATACGGGACATAGGGTCAGATACGCAGTATTTT. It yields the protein CASSIRDIGSDTQYF.